Sequencing of this TCR beta chain was carried out in a study of metastatic and nonmetastatic thyroid tumors. On the study more broadly: Peripheral blood and tumor or nodule samples from malignant and benign thyroid patients were compared.

The CDR3 is 17 residues long. The trim removed 2 bases at V and 1 base at J, leaving 10 bases unmatched. Germline V gives CDR1 SGHTA, CDR2 FQGTGA. TCRdb used MiXCR to call clones anew from the PCR reads. The table records tens of thousands of clones, 20% to 25% of them present only once. Patients underwent thyroid surgery, and none had received any treatment before it. The sequencing sample was made of blood. The chain carries TRBV7-3 and TRBJ1-1; 7 nucleotides align to TRBD1. The sequence was obtained from a female donor with papillary thyroid cancer or a benign thyroid nodule (not recorded which). Some clones in this sample may be carry-over from other donors' samples. The CDR3 DNA reads as TGTGCCAGCAGCTTAGCCCCAGGGGGACGGAAGAACACTGAAGCTTTCTTT. Residues: CASSLAPGGRKNTEAFF.